The entry that follows covers one TCR beta chain sequence. Its target is unknown. Autoimmune disease history or systemic immunosuppression meant exclusion. Profiling relied on immunoSEQ multiplex PCR, and the TCRdb table lists in-frame clones only, not all of them. This sample has 100,000 to 140,000 clones, with approximately 90% found just once. These data belong to a study of OX40 agonist ivuxolimab in advanced cancers. Study-level information: Prior anti-PD-1, anti-PD-L1 or anti-CTLA-4 therapy was allowed; around 40% had some.

Germline CDR1 and CDR2: LNHDA and SQIVND (reference sequence). Trimming removed 4 bases from V and 8 bases from J, with 8 bases in between. The CDR3 totals 12 residues. General observations from the study: Antigen specificity was not determined for the expanded peripheral T cells. At 0.1 to 3.0 mg/kg, clonal expansion of CD4+ and CD8+ blood T cells had occurred by week 6.

The V call is TRBV19, the J call TRBJ2-2; D gene uncertain. Sample: CD4+ or CD8+ T cells sorted from blood, taken in a trial of the OX40 agonist ivuxolimab. The origin of this receptor is an adult with an advanced solid tumor such as melanoma, head and neck, liver or kidney cancer. Written as DNA, the CDR3 is TGTGCCAGTAGTACCCTTGCAGGGGAGCTGTTTTTT. Amino acids: CASSTLAGELFF.